This T cell receptor beta chain was profiled in a study of human T cells and chemical hapten exposure. Background on the study: Patients were given diphenylcyclopropenone on the scalp weekly across the roughly 25-week study. DPC 0.01% went on the upper back by patch test, with reading at 6 days. There were per-sample TCR yield variations, arising mainly from small pooled library volume differences.

As to time point: patch test 1, 2 weeks after DPC sensitization. As to treatment: therapeutic diphenylcyclopropenone sensitization with weekly scalp DPC. With regard to this clonotype: Antigen: not known.

A single record per CDR3 protein comes from TCRdb applying MiXCR to the RACE reads. The table records 300,000 to 400,000 distinct CDR3 sequences, around 7% of them present only once. Germline V CDR1 and CDR2: SNHLY, FYNNEI. V shed 7 bases and J 3 bases; nucleotides not matched to a gene: 7. The CDR3 spans 15 residues. Notes on the study in general: Once DPC sensitization occurred, TCRs above 1 in 1000 frequency showed no change.

The source of this sequence is a woman aged 18-29 years with alopecia areata. Some clones in this sample may be carry-over from other donors' samples. Specimen: whole blood, collected in connection with sensitization to the hapten diphenylcyclopropenone (DPC). The chain links TRBV2 to TRBJ1-5; TRBD1 matches at 9 bases. The chain's CDR3 is CASTSRDRANQPQHF. The DNA for the CDR3 is TGTGCCAGCACTTCCCGGGACAGGGCCAATCAGCCCCAGCATTTT.